This T cell receptor (beta chain) was identified during a study of response to subunit inactivated influenza vaccine. TCRdb processed the RT-PCR reads anew with MiXCR; each CDR3 protein has one entry. Of hundreds of thousands of distinct CDR3 sequences in the sample, 10% to 12% were seen once. The V end lost 1 base, the J end lost 2 bases, and 12 bases lay between the germline ends. The CDR3 extends over 15 amino acids. Per germline, CDR1 DFQATT and CDR2 SNEGSKA (reference sequence). In its sample, this clonotype was seen a few times. Separately, the same data were catalogued under a study of T cells expressing NK-cell markers. That work adds: UMIs accompanied the 5'RACE template switching by which TCR beta cDNA was made. All TCR beta repertoires analysed originated from sorted CD3+CD56+NKG2C+, CD3+CD56+NKG2C- and CD3+CD56-NKG2C+ T cells. Several experiments employed an anti-gamma-delta TCR antibody to confine sorting to alpha-beta TCR T cells. Once again these clonotypes came out on top in the CD3+CD56-NKG2C+ fraction of a few donors. HCMV specificity was not established for the expanded NKG2C+ T cell clones.

The sequence came from a middle-aged man who received an inactivated influenza vaccine. V is TRBV20-1 and J is TRBJ2-1, with D unclear. Source: PBMCs from blood, taken on the day of vaccination. CDR3 nucleotide sequence: TGCAGTGCTAGAGGTGGTGGGCAAGCCTACAATGAGCAGTTCTTC. Its protein product is CSARGGGQAYNEQFF.